Presented here are 27 T cell receptor beta chains from one specimen sequenced in a study of T cells after yellow fever vaccination. TCRdb used MiXCR to reprocess the 5' RACE reads, holding one entry per CDR3 protein. Found here are some 300,000 distinct CDR3 sequences, approximately 8% of them singletons; the top ten hold 15% to 20%. Source: PBMCs, taken roughly 45 days after the first yellow fever vaccination. These receptors were taken from a young man who received the YFV17D yellow fever vaccine.

This clonotype was seen only a few times. This chain joins TRBV4-1 and TRBJ1-5; D gene uncertain. The CDR3 length is 13 residues. The V gene's germline CDR1 is MGHRA and CDR2 YSYEKL. Trimming removed 1 base at V and 7 bases at J, with 8 bases between. The CDR3 bases are TGCGCCAGCAGCCAAGGATGGAGCCAGCCCCAGCATTTT. Protein sequence: CASSQGWSQPQHF.

This clonotype appeared a few times. V and J are TRBV4-3 and TRBJ1-1; the D gene is possibly TRBD1 (6 bases). This CDR3 contains 16 residues. Germline V gene data show CDR1 as LGHNA and CDR2 as YSLEER. V was cut by 3 bases and J by 4 bases, with 18 bases left in between. CDR3 nucleotide sequence: TGCGCCAGCAGCCACCCCTCGGGGGCTTGGGGCACTGAAGCTTTCTTT. Translated, it gives CASSHPSGAWGTEAFF.

This clonotype was seen more than once but under ten times. This chain uses TRBV20-1 with TRBJ2-7; possible D gene TRBD1, 7 bases. This CDR3 comprises 13 residues. Germline V gene sequence: CDR1 DFQATT, CDR2 SNEGSKA (reference sequence). Trimming shortened V by 6 bases and J by 5 bases, and 17 bases separated the two germline ends. CDR3 nucleotides: TGCAGTGCCCGGGACTCGACAGGGAACGAGCAGTACGTC. Amino acid sequence: CSARDSTGNEQYV.

The V and J genes are TRBV7-2 and TRBJ2-2, with D tentatively TRBD1 or TRBD2 (6 bases each). The CDR3 is 14 residues long. Germline CDR1 and CDR2: SGHTA and FQGNSA. With 6 bases removed from V and 6 bases from J, the gap between germline ends came to 14 bases. The CDR3 loop is CASRFPRGPGELFF. CDR3 nucleotide sequence: TGTGCCAGCAGGTTCCCCCGGGGGCCCGGGGAGCTGTTTTTT.

In this sample, this clonotype turned up many times. The V and J genes are TRBV11-3 and TRBJ2-1; a weak D match, TRBD2 (5 bases). The CDR3 is made up of 16 amino acids. Per the germline V gene, CDR1 is SGHNT and CDR2 is YENEEA. V shed 0 bases and J shed 0 bases, with 9 bases lying between them. The CDR3 loop reads CASSLEGGSSYNEQFF. CDR3 nucleotide sequence: TGTGCCAGCAGCTTAGAGGGTGGGAGCTCCTACAATGAGCAGTTCTTC.

This chain uses TRBV12-3 or TRBV12-4 with TRBJ1-4; D uncertain. This CDR3 is 12 amino acids long. Trimming shortened V by 6 bases and J by 4 bases, and 6 bases separated the two germline ends. The DNA of the CDR3 is TGTGCCAGCAGAGCGATTAATGAAAAACTGTTTTTT. As protein: CASRAINEKLFF.

This clonotype turned up a few times. This sequence joins TRBV20-1 and TRBJ2-1; tentative D call: TRBD2 (5 bases). V was clipped by 0 bases and J by 5 bases, with 8 bases between them. Per germline, CDR1 DFQATT and CDR2 SNEGSKA (reference sequence). CDR3 length: 13 amino acids. The CDR3 sequence is CSARDLGDNEQFF. The CDR3 DNA is TGCAGTGCTAGAGATCTGGGAGACAATGAGCAGTTCTTC.

This clonotype was observed a handful of times. V and J are TRBV5-1 and TRBJ1-1; 7 bases are shared with TRBD1. Trimming took 4 bases from V and 0 from J; bases not matched to a gene: 9. Germline V CDR1 and CDR2: SGHRS, YFSETQ. The CDR3 sequence is 16 residues long. The CDR3 DNA follows: TGCGCCAGCAGCACAAGGACAGGCGGGCTGAACACTGAAGCTTTCTTT. It translates to CASSTRTGGLNTEAFF.

The V gene is TRBV24-1, the J gene TRBJ1-1; TRBD1 is a possible D gene (5 bases). Trimming removed 2 bases at V and 2 bases at J, with 11 bases between. This CDR3 is 15 amino acids long. Per germline, CDR1 KGHDR and CDR2 SFDVKD. The CDR3 nucleotides are TGTGCCACCAGTGATTCGAGGCAGGGCAACACTGAAGCTTTCTTT. Residues: CATSDSRQGNTEAFF.

There are many counts of this clonotype. The chain is built from TRBV6-6 and TRBJ2-2; D might be TRBD1 or TRBD2, each matching 6 bases. With 5 bases removed from V and 6 bases from J, the gap between germline ends came to 7 bases. Germline V lookup: CDR1 MNHNY, CDR2 SVGAGI (reference sequence). The CDR3 length is 12 residues. CDR3 amino acids: CASSRGAGELFF. The CDR3 DNA reads as TGTGCCAGCAGTAGGGGGGCCGGGGAGCTGTTTTTT.

This clonotype was detected many times. CDR3 region: CASSFNRGDIQYF. The CDR3 DNA follows: TGTGCCAGCAGCTTCAACAGGGGAGACATTCAGTACTTC. This chain uses TRBV7-2 with TRBJ2-4; TRBD1 matches at 7 bases. The CDR3 contains 13 residues. CDR1 SGHTA and CDR2 FQGNSA come from the germline V gene. V lost 3 bases, J lost 8 bases, and 4 bases stayed unmatched.

The gene calls are TRBV7-8 and TRBJ2-3, with 10 bases lining up with TRBD2. V lost 5 bases and J lost 1; bases outside the gene matches: 9. This CDR3 spans 17 amino acids. The germline CDR1 and CDR2 sequences are SGHVS and FQNEAQ. The CDR3 spells CASSPSGGGKGTDTQYF. The CDR3 bases are TGTGCCAGCAGCCCGAGCGGGGGGGGAAAGGGCACAGATACGCAGTATTTT.

This clonotype turned up a few times. This chain uses TRBV18 with TRBJ1-2; D is undetermined. The V gene's germline CDR1 is KGHSH and CDR2 LQKENI. The CDR3 has 13 residues. Trimming pared 1 base from V and 8 bases from J, leaving 11 bases between. The DNA for the CDR3 is TGTGCCAGCTCACCACAAAGGGATTCAGGCTACACCTTC. Its protein product is CASSPQRDSGYTF.

The chain carries TRBV7-9 and TRBJ2-1; D assignment may be TRBD1 or TRBD2 (5 bases each). This CDR3 spans 13 amino acids. Germline loops: CDR1 SEHNR, CDR2 FQNEAQ (reference sequence). V was clipped by 0 bases and J by 10 bases, with 10 bases between them. This chain's CDR3 is CASSLAGREEQFF. Written as DNA, the CDR3 is TGTGCCAGCAGCTTAGCGGGCAGGGAGGAGCAGTTCTTC.

The chain is built from TRBV18 and TRBJ2-7; D is undetermined. The CDR3 sequence is 13 residues long. Germline V gene data show CDR1 as KGHSH and CDR2 as LQKENI. V shed 0 bases and J shed 5 bases, with 8 bases lying between them. CDR3 sequence reads: CASSPPGLDEQYF. The CDR3 bases are TGTGCCAGCTCACCACCAGGGTTGGACGAGCAGTACTTC. Full variable domain (remainder filled in from reference TRBV18 and TRBJ2-7): NAGVMQNPRHLVRRRGQEARLRCSPMKGHSHVYWYRQLPEEGLKFMVYLQKENIIDESGMPKERFSAEFPKEGPSILRIQQVVRGDSAAYFCASSPPGLDEQYFGPGTRLTVT.

CDR3 DNA: TGCAGTGCTAGAATGCATGCCCTAGCGGGGGGTAACAATGAGCAGTTCTTC. This translates into CSARMHALAGGNNEQFF. The gene calls are TRBV20-1 and TRBJ2-1, with 11 bases matching TRBD2. There are 17 residues in the CDR3. V shed 2 bases and J 5 bases; nucleotides not matched to a gene: 11. Looked up from germline, CDR1 is DFQATT and CDR2 is SNEGSKA (reference sequence).

This clonotype was counted a few times. This chain uses TRBV18 with TRBJ1-2; TRBD1 might be the D (6 bases). Per germline, CDR1 KGHSH and CDR2 LQKENI. The CDR3 runs 16 residues. The V and J ends lost 1 base and 5 bases respectively, with 17 bases between them. The CDR3 is CASSPLGGQVAYGYTF. The CDR3 region has the DNA TGTGCCAGCTCACCACTCGGGGGGCAGGTGGCGTATGGCTACACCTTC.

This clonotype has only a few counts. The chain links TRBV6-5 to TRBJ2-5; 8 bases fit TRBD2. CDR1 and CDR2 from the germline V gene are MNHEY and SVGAGI. CDR3 length: 15 amino acids. After removal of 1 base from V and 5 bases from J, the junction contained 6 bases not matched to a gene. CDR3 sequence: CASSYWGGGQETQYF. The CDR3 region has the DNA TGTGCCAGCAGTTACTGGGGCGGGGGGCAGGAGACCCAGTACTTC.

The chain combines TRBV4-3 with TRBJ2-3; 8 bases align to TRBD2. Germline values: CDR1 LGHNA, CDR2 YSLEER. V lost 1 base and J lost 2; bases outside the gene matches: 5. The CDR3 loop spans 16 amino acids. CDR3: CASSQAPGGNTDTQYF. The CDR3 coding sequence is TGCGCCAGCAGCCAAGCTCCGGGGGGGAACACAGATACGCAGTATTTT.

CDR3 protein: CASSAPDRVQETQYF. The CDR3, as DNA: TGTGCCAGCAGCGCACCCGACAGGGTCCAAGAGACCCAGTACTTC. The V gene is TRBV7-6, the J gene TRBJ2-5; 7 nucleotides match TRBD1. Germline lookup yields CDR1 SGHVS and CDR2 FNYEAQ. With 5 bases clipped from V and 1 base from J, the junction kept 7 bases outside the gene matches. The CDR3 is 15 amino acids.

The chain joins TRBV9 to TRBJ2-3; D could derive from TRBD1 or TRBD2 (6 bases each). Trimming removed 4 bases from V and 3 bases from J, with 15 bases in between. CDR1 is SGDLS and CDR2 is YYNGEE in the germline V gene. This CDR3 is built from 15 residues. The CDR3 nucleotides are TGTGCCAGCAGCTTGAAAGGGGGGAGGACAGATACGCAGTATTTT. Protein: CASSLKGGRTDTQYF.

This chain links TRBV7-2 with TRBJ2-1; possibly TRBD1 or TRBD2 for D (6 bases each). Germline-derived CDR1 and CDR2 are SGHTA and FQGNSA. The CDR3 loop spans 17 amino acids. V lost 5 bases to trimming and J lost 0 bases, with 17 bases between them. The CDR3 DNA reads as TGTGCCAGCAGCCCAAAGGGGGGCGGTCCCTCCTACAATGAGCAGTTCTTC. Translated: CASSPKGGGPSYNEQFF.

The chain joins TRBV7-3 to TRBJ2-1; tentative D call: TRBD1 (5 bases). This CDR3 has 15 residues. Looked up from germline, CDR1 is SGHTA and CDR2 is FQGTGA. Between the trimmed V and J ends, which lost 5 bases and 2 bases, there was a span of 13 bases. The CDR3, as DNA: TGTGCCAGCAGCCCTCATCTAGGGGCCTACAATGAGCAGTTCTTC. As protein: CASSPHLGAYNEQFF.

This clonotype was detected a few times. The rearrangement links TRBV18 to TRBJ2-2; perhaps TRBD1 as D (5 bases). The germline V gene encodes CDR1 KGHSH and CDR2 LQKENI. The CDR3 runs to 14 residues. The V end lost 3 bases, the J end lost 7 bases, and 12 bases lay between the germline ends. The CDR3 DNA is TGTGCCAGCTCACCTTGGCAGGGTTACGGGGAGCTGTTTTTT. Residues: CASSPWQGYGELFF.

The chain couples TRBV5-1 to TRBJ1-6; D remains ambiguous. Germline CDR1 is SGHRS and CDR2 is YFSETQ. V dropped 0 bases and J dropped 1 base, with 5 bases sitting between them. The CDR3 totals 15 residues. The CDR3 DNA follows: TGCGCCAGCAGCTTGGAAAGGTCCTATAATTCACCCCTCCACTTT. It codes for CASSLERSYNSPLHF.

There are a few counts of this clonotype. CDR3 sequence: CSVQAGTGYTF. CDR3 DNA: TGCAGCGTTCAGGCAGGGACTGGCTACACCTTC. The chain joins TRBV29-1 to TRBJ1-2, with D maybe TRBD1 (5 bases). V was cut by 5 bases and J by 7 bases, with 11 bases left in between. Germline CDR1 reads SQVTM; CDR2 reads ANQGSEA. The CDR3 is 11 residues long.

This clonotype was observed a handful of times. The chain links TRBV5-4 to TRBJ2-2; D call uncertain. The CDR3 has 15 residues. Germline V lookup: CDR1 SGHNT, CDR2 YYREEE (reference sequence). V was pared by 0 bases and J by 6 bases, with 12 bases between. The DNA for the CDR3 is TGTGCCAGCAGCTTGGCCGTCTCCAATGCCGGGGAGCTGTTTTTT. As protein: CASSLAVSNAGELFF.